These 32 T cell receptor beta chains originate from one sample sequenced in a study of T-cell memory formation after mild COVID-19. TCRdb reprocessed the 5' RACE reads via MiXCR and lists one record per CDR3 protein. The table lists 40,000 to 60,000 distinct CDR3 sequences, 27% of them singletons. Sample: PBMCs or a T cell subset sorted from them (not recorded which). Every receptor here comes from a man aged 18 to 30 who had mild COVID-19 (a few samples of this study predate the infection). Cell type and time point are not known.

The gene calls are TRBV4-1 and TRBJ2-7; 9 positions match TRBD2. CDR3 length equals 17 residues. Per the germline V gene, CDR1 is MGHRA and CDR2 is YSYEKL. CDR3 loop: CVDSQEGSGGSSYEQYF. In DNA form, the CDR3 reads TGCGTTGACAGCCAAGAAGGCAGCGGGGGGTCGTCCTACGAGCAGTACTTC.

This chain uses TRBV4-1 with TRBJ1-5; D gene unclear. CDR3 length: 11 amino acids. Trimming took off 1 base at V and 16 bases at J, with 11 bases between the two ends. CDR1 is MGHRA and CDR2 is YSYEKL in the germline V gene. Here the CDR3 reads CASSQGPVLHF. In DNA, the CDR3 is TGCGCCAGCAGCCAAGGCCCGGTTCTCCATTTT.

The CDR3 is CASSPRLAGSYEQYF. The DNA for the CDR3 is TGCGCCAGCAGCCCGAGACTAGCGGGGTCCTACGAGCAGTACTTC. The chain uses TRBV5-1 and TRBJ2-7, with 11 positions matching TRBD2. J was trimmed by 1 base and V by 4 bases; bases with no gene match: 4. The V gene's germline CDR1 is SGHRS and CDR2 YFSETQ. The CDR3 runs 15 residues. Together with reference TRBV5-1 and TRBJ2-7, the CDR3 gives the full variable domain: KAGVTQTPRYLIKTRGQQVTLSCSPISGHRSVSWYQQTPGQGLQFLFEYFSETQRNKGNFPGRFSGRQFSNSRSEMNVSTLELGDSALYLCASSPRLAGSYEQYFGPGTRLTVT.

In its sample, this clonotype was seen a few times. CDR3 nucleotide sequence: TGTGCCAGCAGCTTGTATAGGTCTGTCGAGCAGTACGTC. Translation: CASSLYRSVEQYV. J is TRBJ2-7 and V is TRBV5-8; D gene unclear. The CDR3 runs 13 residues. From germline, CDR1 is SGHTS and CDR2 YDEGEE. The V gene lost 1 base and the J gene lost 6 bases, with 11 bases spanning the gap.

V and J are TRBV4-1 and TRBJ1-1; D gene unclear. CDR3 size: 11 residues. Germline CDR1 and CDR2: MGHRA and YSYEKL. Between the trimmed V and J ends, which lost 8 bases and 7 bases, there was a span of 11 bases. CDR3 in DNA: TGCGCCAGCTCCGGAAGCGGTGAAGCTTTCTTT. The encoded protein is CASSGSGEAFF.

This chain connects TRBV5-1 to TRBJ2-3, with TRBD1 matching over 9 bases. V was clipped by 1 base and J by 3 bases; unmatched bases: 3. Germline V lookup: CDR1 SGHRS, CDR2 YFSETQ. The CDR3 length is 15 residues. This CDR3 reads CASSLKGQGTDTQYF. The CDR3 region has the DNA TGCGCCAGCAGCTTGAAGGGACAGGGTACAGATACGCAGTATTTT.

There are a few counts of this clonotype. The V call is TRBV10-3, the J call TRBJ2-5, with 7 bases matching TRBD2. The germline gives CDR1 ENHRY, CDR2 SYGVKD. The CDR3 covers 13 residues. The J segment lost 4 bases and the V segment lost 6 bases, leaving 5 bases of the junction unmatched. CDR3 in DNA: TGTGCCATCAGCGCACCGGGGGGAGAGACCCAGTACTTC. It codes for CAISAPGGETQYF.

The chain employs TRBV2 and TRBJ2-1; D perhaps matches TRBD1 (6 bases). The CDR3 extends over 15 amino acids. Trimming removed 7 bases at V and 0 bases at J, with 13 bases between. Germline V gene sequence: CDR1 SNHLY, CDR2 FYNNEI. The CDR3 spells CASIPQGSSYNEQFF. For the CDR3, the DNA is TGTGCCAGCATACCACAGGGTAGCTCCTACAATGAGCAGTTCTTC.

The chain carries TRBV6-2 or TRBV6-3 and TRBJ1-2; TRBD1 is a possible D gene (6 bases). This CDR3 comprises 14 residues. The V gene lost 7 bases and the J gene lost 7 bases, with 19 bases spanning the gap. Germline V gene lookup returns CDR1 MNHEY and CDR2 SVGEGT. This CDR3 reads CASMPGTSLFGYTF. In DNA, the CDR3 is TGTGCCAGCATGCCCGGGACATCCCTTTTTGGCTACACCTTC.

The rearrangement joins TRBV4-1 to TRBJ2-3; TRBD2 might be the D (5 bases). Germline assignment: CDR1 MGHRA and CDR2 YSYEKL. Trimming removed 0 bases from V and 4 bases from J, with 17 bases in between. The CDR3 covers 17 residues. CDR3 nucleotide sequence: TGCGCCAGCAGCCAAGAGGGGAGTAAGACACCCCCAGATACGCAGTATTTT. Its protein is CASSQEGSKTPPDTQYF.

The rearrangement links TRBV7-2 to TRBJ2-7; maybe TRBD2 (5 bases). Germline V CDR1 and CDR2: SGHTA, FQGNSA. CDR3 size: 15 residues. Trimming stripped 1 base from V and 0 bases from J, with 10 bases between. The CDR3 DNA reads TGTGCCAGCAGCTTAGTAGCGAGTAGCTCCTACGAGCAGTACGTC. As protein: CASSLVASSSYEQYV.

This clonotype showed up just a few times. Here the CDR3 reads CASSDIQGTEQYV. The CDR3 coding sequence is TGTGCCAGCAGTGACATTCAGGGTACCGAGCAGTACGTC. The chain joins TRBV6-2 or TRBV6-3 to TRBJ2-7, with D perhaps TRBD1 (5 bases). The CDR3 runs 13 residues. The V and J ends lost 5 bases and 6 bases respectively, with 14 bases between them. Germline V gene data show CDR1 as MNHEY and CDR2 as SVGEGT.

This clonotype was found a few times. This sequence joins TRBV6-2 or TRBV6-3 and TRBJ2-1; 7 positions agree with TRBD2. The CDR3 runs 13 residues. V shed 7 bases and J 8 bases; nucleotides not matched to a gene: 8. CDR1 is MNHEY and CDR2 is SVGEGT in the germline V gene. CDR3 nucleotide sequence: TGTGCCAGCACTCCGGGGGGAACGTATGAGCAGTTCTTC. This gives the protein CASTPGGTYEQFF.

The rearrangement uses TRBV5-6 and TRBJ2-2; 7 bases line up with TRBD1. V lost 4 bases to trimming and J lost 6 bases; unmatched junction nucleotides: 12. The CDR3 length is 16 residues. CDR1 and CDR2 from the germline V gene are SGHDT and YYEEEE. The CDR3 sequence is CASSSRIKGAAGELFF. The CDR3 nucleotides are TGTGCCAGCAGCAGCAGGATTAAGGGGGCCGCCGGGGAGCTGTTTTTT.

The CDR3, as DNA: TGCGCCAGCAGCCCCGACCCTTCCGGACCTGTGGCTTTCTTT. Protein: CASSPDPSGPVAFF. The V call is TRBV4-1, the J call TRBJ1-1; no definite D call. Germline CDR1 is MGHRA and CDR2 is YSYEKL. V was cut by 4 bases and J by 11 bases, with 20 bases left in between. The CDR3 spans 14 residues.

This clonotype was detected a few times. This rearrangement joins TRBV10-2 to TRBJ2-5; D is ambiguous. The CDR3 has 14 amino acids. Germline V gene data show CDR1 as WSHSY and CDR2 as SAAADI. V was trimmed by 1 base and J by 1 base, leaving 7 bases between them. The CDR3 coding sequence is TGCGCCAGCAGTGAGTACACAATCCAAGAGACCCAGTACTTC. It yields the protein CASSEYTIQETQYF.

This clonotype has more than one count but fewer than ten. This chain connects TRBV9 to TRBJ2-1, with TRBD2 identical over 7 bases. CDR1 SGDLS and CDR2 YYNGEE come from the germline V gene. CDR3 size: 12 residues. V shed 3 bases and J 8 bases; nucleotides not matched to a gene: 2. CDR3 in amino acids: CASSASGDEQFF. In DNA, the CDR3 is TGTGCCAGCAGCGCAAGCGGGGATGAGCAGTTCTTC.

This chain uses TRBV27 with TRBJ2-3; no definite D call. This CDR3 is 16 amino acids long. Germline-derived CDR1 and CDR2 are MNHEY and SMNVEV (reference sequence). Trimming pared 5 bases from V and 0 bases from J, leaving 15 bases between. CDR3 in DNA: TGTGCCAGCAGTGTTGGGCAGCTCCCTAGCACAGATACGCAGTATTTT. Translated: CASSVGQLPSTDTQYF.

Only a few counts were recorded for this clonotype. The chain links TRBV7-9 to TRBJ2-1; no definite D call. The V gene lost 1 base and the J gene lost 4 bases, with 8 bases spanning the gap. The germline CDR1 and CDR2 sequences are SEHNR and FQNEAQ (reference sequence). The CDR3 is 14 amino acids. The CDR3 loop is CASSLEPSYNEQFF. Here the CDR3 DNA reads TGTGCCAGCAGCTTAGAGCCCTCGTACAATGAGCAGTTCTTC.

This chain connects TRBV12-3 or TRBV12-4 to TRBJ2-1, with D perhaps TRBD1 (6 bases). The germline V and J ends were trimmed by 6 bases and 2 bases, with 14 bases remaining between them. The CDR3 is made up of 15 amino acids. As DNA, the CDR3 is TGTGCCAGCAGACCAACAGGGTTTCCCTACAATGAGCAGTTCTTC. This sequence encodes CASRPTGFPYNEQFF.

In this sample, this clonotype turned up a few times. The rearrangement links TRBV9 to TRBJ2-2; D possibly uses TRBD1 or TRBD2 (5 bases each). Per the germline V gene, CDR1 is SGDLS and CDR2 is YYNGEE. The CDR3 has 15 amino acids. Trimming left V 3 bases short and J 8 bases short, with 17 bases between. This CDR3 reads CASSGARVGPGELFF. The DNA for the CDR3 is TGTGCCAGCAGCGGAGCGCGGGTGGGGCCGGGGGAGCTGTTTTTT.

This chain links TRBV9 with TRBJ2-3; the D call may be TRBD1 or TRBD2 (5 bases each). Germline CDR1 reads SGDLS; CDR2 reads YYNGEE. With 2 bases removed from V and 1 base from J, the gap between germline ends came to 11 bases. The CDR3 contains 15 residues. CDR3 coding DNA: TGTGCCAGCAGCGTTTGGGACCTGCGCACAGATACGCAGTATTTT. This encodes CASSVWDLRTDTQYF.

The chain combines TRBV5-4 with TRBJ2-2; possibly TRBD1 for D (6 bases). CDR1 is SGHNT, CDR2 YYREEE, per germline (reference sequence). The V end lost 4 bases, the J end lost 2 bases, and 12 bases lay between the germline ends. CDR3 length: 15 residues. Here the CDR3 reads CASSRRDINTGELFF. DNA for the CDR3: TGTGCCAGCAGCCGCCGGGACATTAACACCGGGGAGCTGTTTTTT.

The CDR3 DNA sequence: TGTGCCAGCAGCCCTCCCCGGACAGTTAACTATGGCTACACCTTC. Translating gives CASSPPRTVNYGYTF. V and J are TRBV7-2 and TRBJ1-2; TRBD1 might be the D (6 bases). Germline V gene sequence: CDR1 SGHTA, CDR2 FQGNSA. This CDR3 spans 15 amino acids. V dropped 5 bases and J dropped 1 base, with 14 bases sitting between them.

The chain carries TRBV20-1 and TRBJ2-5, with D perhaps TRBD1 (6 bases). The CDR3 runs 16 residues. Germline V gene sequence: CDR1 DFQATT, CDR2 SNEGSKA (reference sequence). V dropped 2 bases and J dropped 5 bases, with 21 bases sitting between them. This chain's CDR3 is CSARPHHSTGRETQYF. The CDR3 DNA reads TGCAGTGCTAGACCTCACCACTCGACAGGTCGGGAGACCCAGTACTTC.

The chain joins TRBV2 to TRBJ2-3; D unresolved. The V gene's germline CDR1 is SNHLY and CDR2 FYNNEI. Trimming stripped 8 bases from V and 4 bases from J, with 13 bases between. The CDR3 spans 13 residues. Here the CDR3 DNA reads TGTGCCAGCCAGAGCTTAGTATCAGATACGCAGTATTTT. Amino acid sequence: CASQSLVSDTQYF.

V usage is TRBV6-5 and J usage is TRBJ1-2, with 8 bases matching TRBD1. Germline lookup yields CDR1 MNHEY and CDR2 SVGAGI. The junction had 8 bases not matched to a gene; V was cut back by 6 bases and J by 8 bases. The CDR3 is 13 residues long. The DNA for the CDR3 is TGTGCCAGCAGGTCGACAGGGGCGGACGGCTACACCTTC. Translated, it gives CASRSTGADGYTF.

CDR3 in DNA: TGCAGTGCTAGATCAACTCTAGGGCGTTGGTACAATGAGCAGTTCTTC. Protein product: CSARSTLGRWYNEQFF. The chain uses TRBV20-1 and TRBJ2-1; D is undetermined. Germline values: CDR1 DFQATT, CDR2 SNEGSKA (reference sequence). CDR3 length: 16 amino acids. The V gene lost 2 bases and the J gene lost 4 bases, with 18 bases spanning the gap.

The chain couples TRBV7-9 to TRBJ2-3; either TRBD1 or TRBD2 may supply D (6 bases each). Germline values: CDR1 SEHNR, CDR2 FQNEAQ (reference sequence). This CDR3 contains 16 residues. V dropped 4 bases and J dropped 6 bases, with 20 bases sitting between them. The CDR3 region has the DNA TGTGCCAGCAGCTATCGCAGGGGAGGCCATTGGGATACGCAGTATTTT. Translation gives CASSYRRGGHWDTQYF.

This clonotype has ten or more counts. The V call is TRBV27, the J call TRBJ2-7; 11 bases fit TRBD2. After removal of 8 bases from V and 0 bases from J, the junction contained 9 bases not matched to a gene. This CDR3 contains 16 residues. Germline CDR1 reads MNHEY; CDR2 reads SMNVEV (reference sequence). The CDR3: CASASGLAGGSYEQYV. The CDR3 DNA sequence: TGTGCCAGCGCATCCGGGCTAGCGGGGGGCTCCTACGAGCAGTACGTC.

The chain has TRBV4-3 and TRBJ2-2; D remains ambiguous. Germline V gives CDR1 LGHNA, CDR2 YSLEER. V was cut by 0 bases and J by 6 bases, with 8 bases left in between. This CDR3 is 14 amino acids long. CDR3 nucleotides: TGCGCCAGCAGCCAAGATTCAGTGCCCGGGGAGCTGTTTTTT. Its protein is CASSQDSVPGELFF.

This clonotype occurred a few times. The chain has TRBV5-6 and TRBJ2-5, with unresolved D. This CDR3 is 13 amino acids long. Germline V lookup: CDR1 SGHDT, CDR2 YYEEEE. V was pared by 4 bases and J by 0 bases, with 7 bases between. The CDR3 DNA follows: TGTGCCAGCAGCCTCAATTACCAAGAGACCCAGTACTTC. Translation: CASSLNYQETQYF.